The 2 T cell receptor beta chains below all came from one sample that was sequenced in a study of T cell clonotyping in hematopoietic cell transplantation. Produced via immunoSEQ multiplex PCR; TCRdb's table is partial and in-frame only. In the table there are roughly 11,000 clones, 89% of which are singletons. Sample: peripheral blood mononuclear cells. The receptor source for this set is a human donor who either received an allogeneic hematopoietic cell transplant for a myeloid malignancy or was a related donor (not recorded which). Some clones in this sample may be carry-over from other donors' samples.

This clone was found once. The rearrangement uses TRBV21-1 and TRBJ1-3; TRBD1 is taken as the D call from the table, unchecked against the DNA. TRBV21-1 is flagged as a pseudogene. This CDR3 has 20 amino acids. DNA for the CDR3: TGTGCCAGCAGCGCACGCAGGGACAGGGACCCGAAATGCTCTGGAAACACCATATATTTT. It encodes CASSARRDRDPKCSGNTIYF.

This rearrangement joins TRBV6-1 to TRBJ1-1; no clear D. This CDR3 is built from 13 residues. V shed 2 bases and J shed 4 bases, with 8 bases lying between them. In germline, CDR1 is MNHNS, CDR2 SASEGT. The CDR3 DNA follows: TGTGCCAGCAGTGAACAGGTTTCCACTGAAGCTTTCTTT. It encodes CASSEQVSTEAFF.